This T cell receptor beta chain comes out of a study of a mutant IDH1 vaccine in newly diagnosed glioma. Details on this clone: The antigen remains undetermined.

The assay was immunoSEQ multiplex PCR, and TCRdb's table has in-frame clones only and misses some. The table has nearly 55,000 clones, around four fifths seen once. Time point defined: week 35, safety follow-up. The content of each vaccine dose was 300 ug of mutant IDH1 20-mer peptide, and topical imiquimod accompanied it. New WHO grade 3 or 4 astrocytomas that were IDH1-mutant and ATRX-lost had been found in donors. The starting material was PBMCs, obtained from a glioma patient whose treatment included an IDH1 peptide vaccine. This receptor was taken from a young woman with glioma.

CDR3 loop: CAISAAVTDTQYF. For the CDR3, the DNA is TGTGCCATCAGTGCGGCGGTCACAGATACGCAGTATTTT. The chain joins TRBV10-3 to TRBJ2-3; D is undetermined. Trimming shortened V by 4 bases and J by 2 bases, and 7 bases separated the two germline ends. Per germline, CDR1 ENHRY and CDR2 SYGVKD. CDR3 length: 13 residues.